Following are 10 T cell receptor beta chains from one sample sequenced in a study of T cell responses to AZD1222 COVID-19 vaccine. Produced via immunoSEQ multiplex PCR; TCRdb's table is partial and in-frame only. This table has 110,000 to 150,000 clones, around 90% appearing once. The sequencing here drew on peripheral blood, taken on day 0 of AZD1222 vaccination. The receptor set was obtained from an adult in good health.

The chain employs TRBV18 and TRBJ2-7, with a tentative D call TRBD2 (7 bases). The germline V and J ends were trimmed by 2 bases and 1 base, with 12 bases remaining between them. In germline, CDR1 is KGHSH, CDR2 LQKENI. There are 15 residues in the CDR3. The CDR3 DNA reads as TGTGCCAGCTCACCAGGAGGGGGAGGGTCCTACGAGCAGTACTTC. Protein sequence: CASSPGGGGSYEQYF.

This sequence joins TRBV11-2 and TRBJ2-1; 12 nucleotides match TRBD2. The CDR3 totals 16 residues. Germline V gene lookup returns CDR1 SGHAT and CDR2 FQNNGV. J gave up 9 bases and V 0 bases, and 6 bases lay outside the gene matches. The CDR3 loop is CASSLDLLAGGGEQFF. The CDR3 DNA reads as TGTGCCAGCAGCTTAGATCTCCTAGCGGGAGGGGGTGAGCAGTTCTTC.

The chain joins TRBV27 to TRBJ2-5; 9 bases are shared with TRBD1. Trimming at V came to 2 bases and at J to 2 bases, leaving 9 bases not matched to a gene. The CDR3 runs to 17 residues. Germline V gene sequence: CDR1 MNHEY, CDR2 SMNVEV (reference sequence). Here the CDR3 reads CASSLRFEDRGQETQYF. The CDR3 coding sequence is TGTGCCAGCAGTTTAAGGTTTGAGGACAGGGGTCAAGAGACCCAGTACTTC.

The chain is built from TRBV21-1 and TRBJ1-5. TRBV21-1 is classified as a pseudogene. CDR3 length: 16 amino acids. For the CDR3, the DNA is TGTGCCAGCAGCAAAGGGGAGGGAGGGAAGCATCAGCCCCAGCATTTT. This encodes CASSKGEGGKHQPQHF.

The chain joins TRBV3-1 (or the pseudogene TRBV3-2) to TRBJ2-7; no definite D call. The V gene's germline CDR1 is LGHDT and CDR2 YNNKEL (reference sequence). The CDR3 totals 17 residues. V was pared by 0 bases and J by 1 base, with 16 bases between. The chain's CDR3 is CASSQDQAMRPSYEQYF. CDR3 in DNA: TGTGCCAGCAGCCAAGATCAGGCAATGAGGCCTTCCTACGAGCAGTACTTC.

The CDR3 protein is CASSPAGSYGYTF. As DNA, the CDR3 is TGTGCCAGCAGCCCGGCAGGCAGCTATGGCTACACCTTC. The chain employs TRBV7-9 and TRBJ1-2; D gene unclear. Trimming cost V 5 bases and J 4 bases, with 11 bases left between them. Germline CDR1 is SEHNR and CDR2 is FQNEAQ (reference sequence). The CDR3 consists of 13 residues.

The CDR3 DNA sequence: TGTGCCAGCAGCTTAACGTCTGGAATTAACTATGGCTACACCTTC. Its translation is CASSLTSGINYGYTF. The rearrangement uses TRBV11-1 and TRBJ1-2; D not certain. The CDR3 sequence is 15 residues long. The germline V gene encodes CDR1 SGHAT and CDR2 FQDESV (reference sequence). The germline V and J ends were trimmed by 2 bases and 1 base, with 11 bases remaining between them.

V gene TRBV19 combines with J gene TRBJ1-5; D unresolved. The CDR3 has 13 amino acids. Germline V lookup: CDR1 LNHDA, CDR2 SQIVND (reference sequence). Trimming removed 5 bases from V and 5 bases from J, with 10 bases in between. In nucleotides, the CDR3 is TGTGCCAGTAGTGCTGGTTGGGATCAGCCCCAGCATTTT. Protein: CASSAGWDQPQHF.

The rearrangement uses TRBV7-2 and TRBJ2-2; D call uncertain. Germline values: CDR1 SGHTA, CDR2 FQGNSA. The ends were cut back, 6 bases at V and 2 bases at J, with 7 bases in the middle. There are 13 residues in the CDR3. The CDR3 is CASRLINTGELFF. CDR3 nucleotides: TGTGCCAGCAGACTAATCAACACCGGGGAGCTGTTTTTT.

This clone appeared a few times. V usage is TRBV11-2 and J usage is TRBJ1-1; D gene unclear. CDR1 SGHAT and CDR2 FQNNGV come from the germline V gene. The CDR3 consists of 13 residues. Deletions cut 1 base from V and 8 bases from J, with 11 bases between. CDR3 DNA sequence: TGTGCCAGCAGCTTAGTTTCATCCAGAGAAGCTTTCTTT. Translation gives CASSLVSSREAFF.